One T cell receptor (beta chain) is described in this entry. Data came from immunoSEQ multiplex PCR; TCRdb stores just in-frame clones and leaves some out. The sample lists about 300,000 clones, about four fifths occurring once. This sample was included in a study of blood T cell repertoires in COVID-19. Specimen: peripheral blood. This clonotype was obtained from a woman between 45 and 60 years old with acute or convalescent COVID-19.

CDR3 DNA: TGTGCCAGCAGTTTCGGGAGTACTGAAGCTTTCTTT. It encodes CASSFGSTEAFF. The rearrangement joins TRBV12-3 or TRBV12-4 to TRBJ1-1; D gene uncertain. CDR3 length equals 12 residues. V was pared by 3 bases and J by 5 bases, with 7 bases between.